This T cell receptor beta chain was identified in a study of T-cell reconstitution after alpha-beta-depleted transplantation in children. Overall study findings and caveats: Roughly two months post-transplant, alpha-beta T cells reportedly originated from several hundred graft clones that had expanded. Surviving recipient T cells and intrathymic progenitors accounted for some patients' high TCRbeta diversity at day 60.

A TCRbeta library incorporating unique molecular identifiers was prepared. TCRdb reanalysed the PCR reads using MiXCR and keeps one entry per CDR3 protein. Counted here are about 870,000 distinct CDR3 sequences, 16% occurring once; the ten biggest clones make up just under 5%. This clonotype showed up just a few times. Its target is not known. There are 16 residues in the CDR3. J gave up 5 bases and V 7 bases, and 13 bases lay outside the gene matches. The germline V gene encodes CDR1 SNHLY and CDR2 FYNNEI. The source is a male patient younger than 18 who had a stem cell transplant for acute lymphoblastic leukemia, so the T cells may come from the graft donor. The sample in question was PBMCs, mostly from graft donor cells, obtained 360 days after TCRalphabeta/CD19-depleted stem cell transplant. The rearrangement uses TRBV2 and TRBJ2-2; TRBD2 matches 7 bases. The CDR3 sequence is CASMKRAASGTGELFF. CDR3 coding DNA: TGTGCCAGCATGAAAAGGGCGGCTAGCGGAACCGGGGAGCTGTTTTTT.